Each of the 12 T cell receptor beta chains below was sequenced from the same sample in a study of T-cell reconstitution after alpha-beta-depleted transplantation in children (dated by TCRdb to the mid-2010s). In the paper's terms, the treatment or condition label means: allogeneic hematopoietic cell transplantation with graft depleted of TCRalphabeta T cells and CD19 B cells. The library relied on PCR. TCRdb records Illumina HiSeq 2500 as the sequencer. To normalize quantification of the TCRbeta repertoire, the TCR libraries were built with molecular barcoding that relied on unique molecular identifiers. TCRdb itself trimmed the public reads at Q25 with fastp, ran MiXCR and retained productive beta chains. Rows matching on CDR3 protein sequence are summarized as one entry with the most common DNA and genes. Within this sample are 300,000 to 350,000 distinct CDR3 sequences, with more than 20% of them counted one time only. Of the sample, approximately 9.9% is held by the ten largest clones.

Source: PBMCs, mostly from graft donor cells, taken 180 days after TCRalphabeta/CD19-depleted stem cell transplant. The origin of the receptors is a male patient younger than 18 who had a stem cell transplant for acute lymphoblastic leukemia, so the T cells may come from the graft donor.

The chain uses TRBV29-1 and TRBJ2-1, with 11 bases matching TRBD2. CDR1 and CDR2 (germline): SQVTM, ANQGSEA. After removal of 2 bases from V and 4 bases from J, the junction contained 13 bases not matched to a gene. This CDR3 spans 18 amino acids. The DNA for the CDR3 is TGCAGCGTTGAAATTCCGGGACTAGCGGTTCTTATTTACAATGAGCAGTTCTTC. It specifies CSVEIPGLAVLIYNEQFF.

The table lists this clonotype with a few counts. V gene TRBV5-1 combines with J gene TRBJ2-5, with 10 bases matching TRBD2. Germline V gene data show CDR1 as SGHRS and CDR2 as YFSETQ. With 0 bases clipped from V and 4 bases from J, the junction kept 3 bases outside the gene matches. The CDR3 consists of 15 residues. CDR3 amino acids: CASSLDPSGRETQYF. In nucleotides, the CDR3 is TGCGCCAGCAGCTTGGATCCTAGCGGGAGAGAGACCCAGTACTTC.

The chain combines TRBV5-1 with TRBJ1-5, with D possibly matching TRBD1 (5 bases). The CDR3 covers 14 residues. Germline V gene data show CDR1 as SGHRS and CDR2 as YFSETQ. Between the trimmed V and J ends, which lost 1 base and 4 bases, there was a span of 9 bases. The CDR3 DNA is TGCGCCAGCAGCTTGCAGGGTGGGAATCAGCCCCAGCATTTT. This sequence encodes CASSLQGGNQPQHF.

The chain combines TRBV7-9 with TRBJ1-1; TRBD1 matches 8 bases. Germline CDR1 and CDR2: SEHNR and FQNEAQ (reference sequence). The V segment lost 5 bases and the J segment 10 bases; nucleotides outside the gene matches: 6. The CDR3 has 12 residues. The CDR3 protein is CASSPDRVGAFF. The CDR3, as DNA: TGTGCCAGCAGCCCGGACAGGGTTGGAGCTTTCTTT.

The chain uses TRBV12-3 or TRBV12-4 and TRBJ2-7, with 9 positions matching TRBD2. V dropped 3 bases and J dropped 2; count of bases not matched to a gene: 11. The CDR3 has 17 residues. This chain's CDR3 is CASSLSLGLATTYEQYF. In DNA, the CDR3 is TGTGCCAGCAGTTTGTCCCTCGGACTAGCGACAACCTACGAGCAGTACTTC.

Concerning this clonotype itself: Germline and junction disagree at one end, which may indicate a read error. The chain combines TRBV19 with TRBJ2-2, with 10 bases matching TRBD2. The CDR3 contains 16 residues. Germline CDR1 LNHDA, CDR2 SQIVND (reference sequence). The CDR3 region is CASSMASGRWTGELFF. DNA for the CDR3: TGTGCGAGTAGTATGGCTAGCGGGAGATGGACCGGGGAGCTGTTTTTT.

This clonotype was picked up a small number of times. This chain connects TRBV5-1 to TRBJ2-7, with a tentative D call TRBD2 (6 bases). The CDR3 totals 14 residues. The V end lost 3 bases, the J end lost 3 bases, and 13 bases lay between the germline ends. Germline CDR1 SGHRS, CDR2 YFSETQ. CDR3 coding DNA: TGCGCCAGCAGCTCGCCGACTAGAGGCTACGAGCAGTACTTC. Its translation is CASSSPTRGYEQYF.

The gene calls are TRBV5-1 and TRBJ2-5; 8 bases match TRBD2. The CDR3 sequence is 15 residues long. V lost 3 bases to trimming and J lost 0 bases; unmatched junction nucleotides: 4. Germline V CDR1 and CDR2: SGHRS, YFSETQ. The CDR3 here is CASSSSGGYQETQYF. The CDR3 DNA is TGCGCCAGCAGCTCCAGCGGGGGTTACCAAGAGACCCAGTACTTC.

The rearrangement links TRBV3-1 to TRBJ2-7; D remains ambiguous. The CDR3 spans 16 residues. The germline V gene encodes CDR1 LGHDT and CDR2 YNNKEL (reference sequence). V was shortened by 0 bases and J by 0 bases, with 12 bases between the two germline ends. CDR3 sequence: CASSQEPVDLSYEQYF. The CDR3, as DNA: TGTGCCAGCAGCCAAGAGCCTGTGGACCTCTCCTACGAGCAGTACTTC.

The chain recombines TRBV7-9 with TRBJ2-5; the D gene is possibly TRBD2 (6 bases). Trimming pared 5 bases from V and 6 bases from J, leaving 25 bases between. The CDR3 length is 17 residues. Germline CDR1 is SEHNR and CDR2 is FQNEAQ (reference sequence). CDR3 coding DNA: TGTGCCAGCAGCCCTCTGGAACTAGCTGGCCATGGGAAGACCCAGTACTTC. Translating it yields CASSPLELAGHGKTQYF.

The chain carries TRBV21-1 and TRBJ2-1; TRBD2 is the table's D call, not checked against the DNA. TRBV21-1 is labeled a pseudogene. The CDR3 contains 18 residues. The CDR3 region is CASSKDPWSSGRSYEQFF. CDR3 nucleotide sequence: TGTGCCAGCAGCAAAGACCCGTGGTCTAGCGGGAGGTCCTATGAGCAGTTCTTC.

V usage is TRBV20-1 and J usage is TRBJ2-3; D not resolved. Trimming cost V 3 bases and J 0 bases, with 13 bases left between them. Germline CDR1 DFQATT, CDR2 SNEGSKA (reference sequence). This CDR3 region has 15 residues. CDR3 DNA sequence: TGCAGTGCTAGTGGGCTGCCGGTTAGCACAGATACGCAGTATTTT. Residues: CSASGLPVSTDTQYF.